The T cell receptor beta chain under discussion was sequenced for a study of blood T cells in healthy people across ages. Study findings and constraints: Estimates of total diversity, which came from one million sequenced T cells, were considered to be underestimates.

Germline V gene sequence: CDR1 LGHDT, CDR2 YNNKEL (reference sequence). This CDR3 region has 13 residues. The V gene lost 3 bases and the J gene lost 1 base, with 7 bases spanning the gap. The donors, healthy Caucasians from Russia, were aged roughly 6 to 100. Per sample, a minimum of 6.5 million PBMCs were isolated. Turning to this clonotype: No antigen is known for it.

A second PCR, run for about 7 to 11 cycles, used a sample-barcoded 5' primer plus a J-beta primer mix. Template switching added a 12-random-nucleotide identifier to every cDNA molecule. TCRdb redid the calling of the 5' RACE reads with MiXCR, one entry per CDR3 protein. In the table there are over 600,000 distinct CDR3 sequences, 56% of which are singletons. J is TRBJ2-7 and V is TRBV3-1, with D unresolved. Sequencing was carried out using blood. The TCR sequence derives from a man aged 35 to 55 in good health. The CDR3, as DNA: TGTGCCAGCAGCCATAGTCGGTCCTACGAGCAGTACTTC. It encodes CASSHSRSYEQYF.